This paragraph reports one T cell receptor (beta chain). Its antigen is undetermined. V shed 5 bases and J shed 1 base, with 15 bases lying between them. This CDR3 has 16 amino acids. Germline assignment: CDR1 LNHDA and CDR2 SQIVND (reference sequence). This sample was taken from a study of cytomegalovirus exposure and HLA in healthy donors. Study findings and constraints: Sequencing likely produced, as an artifact, a cluster of highly shared sequence variants. TRBV6-2, TRBV6-3 and some other V segments were unresolvable in 87-base-pair reads.

The PCR used 60 Vbeta and 13 Jbeta primers. The method was immunoSEQ multiplex PCR; TCRdb's version includes in-frame clones alone and lacks a portion of them. The table lists 120,000 or so clones, about four fifths of them singletons. The sample taken for sequencing was PBMCs. The sequence came from a female donor in good health and CMV-seropositive. V is TRBV19 and J is TRBJ1-5; D is unresolved. The CDR3 nucleotides read TGTGCCAGTAGTGCCATCAGCGGGGTAAGCAATCAGCCCCAGCATTTT. Amino acid sequence: CASSAISGVSNQPQHF.